The 24 T cell receptor beta chains below were found in one sample sequenced in a study of OX40 agonist ivuxolimab in advanced cancers. Profiling relied on immunoSEQ multiplex PCR, and the TCRdb table lists in-frame clones only, not all of them. The sample includes under 150,000 clones, roughly nine tenths seen only once; the top ten take around 1%. This sample comprised CD4+ or CD8+ T cells sorted from blood, obtained in a trial of the OX40 agonist ivuxolimab. These receptors came from an adult with an advanced solid tumor such as melanoma, head and neck, liver or kidney cancer.

The chain is built from TRBV5-8 and TRBJ1-5; D unclear. Germline V gene lookup returns CDR1 SGHTS and CDR2 YDEGEE. V was shortened by 2 bases and J by 6 bases, with 6 bases between the two germline ends. The CDR3 spans 12 residues. CDR3 loop: CASSFSFQPQHF. CDR3 coding DNA: TGTGCCAGCAGCTTCTCATTTCAGCCCCAGCATTTT.

CDR3 coding DNA: TGTGCCAGCAGCCGACAGGGCATCACTGAAGCTTTCTTT. It codes for CASSRQGITEAFF. V usage is TRBV28 and J usage is TRBJ1-1; 7 bases agree with TRBD1. CDR3 length: 13 residues. Germline CDR1 and CDR2: MDHEN and SYDVKM. Trimming at V came to 6 bases and at J to 4 bases, leaving 5 bases not matched to a gene.

V is TRBV7-2 and J is TRBJ1-5; D gene unclear. The germline CDR1 and CDR2 sequences are SGHTA and FQGNSA. CDR3 length: 15 residues. V was shortened by 1 base and J by 0 bases, with 7 bases between the two germline ends. The CDR3: CASSLGSGSNQPQHF. The CDR3 region has the DNA TGTGCCAGCAGCTTAGGGTCAGGTAGCAATCAGCCCCAGCATTTT.

V is TRBV6-5 and J is TRBJ2-7; 9 bases fit TRBD1. V was clipped by 3 bases and J by 4 bases; unmatched bases: 7. The germline V gene has CDR1 MNHEY and CDR2 SVGAGI. The CDR3 contains 15 residues. CDR3 in DNA: TGTGCCAGCAGTTATTCCGGGACAGGGATATACGAGCAGTACTTC. This gives the protein CASSYSGTGIYEQYF.

This chain uses TRBV7-9 with TRBJ2-3; D is possibly TRBD2 (5 bases). There are 14 residues in the CDR3. In germline, CDR1 is SEHNR, CDR2 FQNEAQ (reference sequence). Trimming took 6 bases from V and 2 from J, leaving 12 bases between them. In nucleotides, the CDR3 is TGTGCCAGCAGTTTGACGGGGAACACAGATACGCAGTATTTT. This gives the protein CASSLTGNTDTQYF.

This chain connects TRBV9 to TRBJ1-5, with D unclear. This CDR3 comprises 15 residues. V was cut by 4 bases and J by 0 bases, with 11 bases left in between. Germline CDR1 SGDLS, CDR2 YYNGEE. CDR3 DNA sequence: TGTGCCAGCAGCTCCGGACTGAATAGCAATCAGCCCCAGCATTTT. Amino acids: CASSSGLNSNQPQHF. The variable domain in full, with the rest retrieved from reference TRBV9 and TRBJ1-5, is DSGVTQTPKHLITATGQRVTLRCSPRSGDLSVYWYQQSLDQGLQFLIQYYNGEERAKGNILERFSAQQFPDLHSELNLSSLELGDSALYFCASSSGLNSNQPQHFGDGTRLSIL.

The rearrangement links TRBV6-6 to TRBJ2-5; D might be TRBD2 (6 bases). Germline CDR1 is MNHNY and CDR2 is SVGAGI (reference sequence). The length of the CDR3 is 14 residues. V was clipped by 11 bases and J by 2 bases, with 18 bases between them. CDR3 in DNA: TGTGCCGGGAGAGAGAGTGGACTACAAGAGACCCAGTACTTC. Residues: CAGRESGLQETQYF.

J is TRBJ2-6 and V is TRBV5-1; D may be TRBD2 (5 bases). There are 15 residues in the CDR3. Germline values: CDR1 SGHRS, CDR2 YFSETQ. The V end was cut by 5 bases, the J end by 0 bases, with 9 bases between. Here the CDR3 reads CASRYTSSGANVLTF. The DNA for the CDR3 is TGCGCCAGCAGATATACTAGCTCTGGGGCCAACGTCCTGACTTTC.

The chain is built from TRBV11-3 and TRBJ1-2, with unresolved D. CDR1 and CDR2 from the germline V gene are SGHNT and YENEEA. V was clipped by 3 bases and J by 8 bases, with 10 bases between them. The CDR3 spans 12 residues. The CDR3 coding sequence is TGTGCCAGCAGCTTGCAAAGGAAAGGCTACACCTTC. Residues: CASSLQRKGYTF.

The V call is TRBV4-2, the J call TRBJ2-3, with 7 bases fitting TRBD2. V shed 1 base and J 6 bases; nucleotides not matched to a gene: 13. There are 17 residues in the CDR3. Germline V lookup: CDR1 LGHNA, CDR2 YNFKEQ. This CDR3 reads CASSQVFSGKGTDTQYF. The CDR3 DNA is TGTGCCAGCAGCCAAGTCTTCAGCGGGAAGGGTACGGATACGCAGTATTTT.

The chain is built from TRBV27 and TRBJ1-1, with D maybe TRBD1 (6 bases). The CDR3 runs 17 residues. V lost 0 bases and J 1 base, leaving 15 bases between the germline ends. Looked up from germline, CDR1 is MNHEY and CDR2 is SMNVEV (reference sequence). Here the CDR3 reads CASSLSRRGERNTEAFF. The CDR3 DNA is TGTGCCAGCAGTTTATCTAGGAGGGGGGAGAGGAACACTGAAGCTTTCTTT.

The rearrangement links TRBV6-5 to TRBJ2-7; perhaps TRBD2 as D (6 bases). The CDR3 contains 14 residues. V was clipped by 6 bases and J by 3 bases, with 15 bases between them. The V gene's germline CDR1 is MNHEY and CDR2 SVGAGI. CDR3 protein: CASRPGLEVYEQYF. The CDR3 region has the DNA TGTGCCAGCAGGCCGGGACTGGAGGTCTACGAGCAGTACTTC.

J is TRBJ1-1 and V is TRBV11-2; D not resolved. Germline lookup yields CDR1 SGHAT and CDR2 FQNNGV. The CDR3 is 15 residues long. The ends were cut back, 0 bases at V and 5 bases at J, with 13 bases in the middle. The chain's CDR3 is CASSLDWGGLTEAFF. CDR3 nucleotide sequence: TGTGCCAGCAGCTTAGATTGGGGTGGGTTGACTGAAGCTTTCTTT.

CDR3 protein: CASSFSVNTEAFF. In DNA, the CDR3 is TGCGCCAGCAGCTTTTCAGTGAACACTGAAGCTTTCTTT. The chain has TRBV5-1 and TRBJ1-1, with D hard to call. Germline loops: CDR1 SGHRS, CDR2 YFSETQ. CDR3 length: 13 residues. V lost 2 bases and J lost 0, with 5 bases in between.

This chain uses TRBV2 with TRBJ2-5; D gene ambiguous. V was pared by 6 bases and J by 1 base, with 3 bases between. Germline V lookup: CDR1 SNHLY, CDR2 FYNNEI. There are 11 residues in the CDR3. CDR3 sequence (DNA): TGTGCCAGCAGACGCCAAGAGACCCAGTACTTC. This translates into CASRRQETQYF.

This chain links TRBV28 with TRBJ2-1; D possibly corresponds to TRBD1 (6 bases). Germline lookup yields CDR1 MDHEN and CDR2 SYDVKM. V was pared by 6 bases and J by 9 bases, with 9 bases between. CDR3 size: 11 residues. In nucleotides, the CDR3 is TGTGCCAGCAGACAGGGTGGTGAGCAGTTCTTC. It is translated as CASRQGGEQFF.

This rearrangement joins TRBV30 to TRBJ2-1, with TRBD1 as a possible D gene (5 bases). V dropped 2 bases and J dropped 6 bases, with 11 bases sitting between them. Germline assignment: CDR1 GTSNPN and CDR2 SVGIG (reference sequence). This CDR3 has 13 amino acids. CDR3 residues: CAWSLGRVNEQFF. The CDR3 DNA is TGTGCCTGGAGTCTGGGCAGGGTCAATGAGCAGTTCTTC.

This chain links TRBV5-1 with TRBJ2-7; 9 nucleotides line up with TRBD2. The trim removed 1 base at V and 5 bases at J, leaving 16 bases unmatched. This CDR3 has 18 residues. CDR1 is SGHRS, CDR2 YFSETQ, per germline. The CDR3 is CASSLHPGLAGDLNEQYF. The CDR3 coding sequence is TGCGCCAGCAGCTTGCATCCGGGCTTAGCGGGAGATCTCAACGAGCAGTACTTC.

The V gene is TRBV6-5, the J gene TRBJ1-2, with D possibly being TRBD1 (6 bases). Trimming cost V 3 bases and J 7 bases, with 12 bases left between them. Germline V lookup: CDR1 MNHEY, CDR2 SVGAGI. There are 13 residues in the CDR3. This CDR3 reads CASSYGGAGGYTF. The DNA for the CDR3 is TGTGCCAGCAGTTATGGGGGGGCTGGTGGCTACACCTTC.

This chain links TRBV28 with TRBJ2-7; 7 bases align to TRBD2. The V segment lost 7 bases and the J segment 5 bases; nucleotides outside the gene matches: 11. Germline V gene data show CDR1 as MDHEN and CDR2 as SYDVKM. The CDR3 is made up of 14 amino acids. CDR3 in DNA: TGTGCCAGCACCGGGTCTGAGGGAGGGGACGAGCAGTACTTC. Encoded protein: CASTGSEGGDEQYF.

This clone showed up just once. CDR3 protein: CSALRRPEQFF. Here the CDR3 DNA reads TGCAGTGCTCTACGCCGACCCGAGCAGTTCTTC. This chain joins TRBV20-1 and TRBJ2-1; D is ambiguous. Germline CDR1 is DFQATT and CDR2 is SNEGSKA (reference sequence). This CDR3 spans 11 amino acids. V lost 5 bases and J lost 10, with 12 bases in between.

The CDR3 here is CASSVATGVETQYF. In DNA, the CDR3 is TGTGCCAGCAGCGTAGCTACGGGTGTGGAGACCCAGTACTTC. This chain links TRBV9 with TRBJ2-5; D ambiguous. Germline CDR1 is SGDLS and CDR2 is YYNGEE. The CDR3 loop spans 14 amino acids. Trimming stripped 0 bases from V and 5 bases from J, with 11 bases between.

The CDR3 nucleotides are TGTGCCAGCAGCCTGGGACTAGCGGGTAGTTCCTACAATGAGCAGTTCTTC. This translates into CASSLGLAGSSYNEQFF. The chain has TRBV9 and TRBJ2-1; TRBD2 aligns across 12 bases. CDR1 and CDR2 (germline): SGDLS, YYNGEE. The length of the CDR3 is 17 residues. The V segment lost 4 bases and the J segment 1 base; nucleotides outside the gene matches: 6.

The gene calls are TRBV27 and TRBJ2-1; 8 bases are a match to TRBD2. In germline, CDR1 is MNHEY, CDR2 SMNVEV (reference sequence). Trimming at V came to 2 bases and at J to 3 bases, leaving 3 bases not matched to a gene. This CDR3 has 15 amino acids. CDR3 in amino acids: CASSLGGRFYNEQFF. In nucleotides, the CDR3 is TGTGCCAGCAGTTTAGGCGGGAGGTTCTACAATGAGCAGTTCTTC.